A single sample is the source of the 14 T cell receptor beta chains below, sequenced in a study of blood T cell repertoires in COVID-19. Measured with immunoSEQ multiplex PCR; TCRdb has only the in-frame clones, and not every one. The sample has some 330,000 clones; about 87% are singletons. The source material was PBMCs or T cells enriched from blood (not recorded which). These receptors all come from a man aged 25-40 years who had recovered from COVID-19.

The chain links TRBV7-9 to TRBJ2-3; 14 bases align to TRBD2. J lost 4 bases, V lost 5 bases, and 5 bases had no gene match. The CDR3 extends over 16 amino acids. Germline lookup yields CDR1 SEHNR and CDR2 FQNEAQ (reference sequence). CDR3 in amino acids: CASSQRTSGGPDTQYF. The CDR3 nucleotides read TGTGCCAGCAGCCAGCGGACTAGCGGGGGGCCAGATACGCAGTATTTT.

The chain combines TRBV7-8 with TRBJ1-1; the match to TRBD1 covers 8 bases. The CDR3 spans 16 residues. Germline V gives CDR1 SGHVS, CDR2 FQNEAQ. V lost 2 bases, J lost 5 bases, and 10 bases stayed unmatched. The DNA of the CDR3 is TGTGCCAGCAGCTTACCCAGCCTGGACAGGGTGACTGAAGCTTTCTTT. Translation: CASSLPSLDRVTEAFF.

The chain employs TRBV9 and TRBJ2-5; TRBD2 matches at 12 bases. The CDR3 runs 16 residues. Germline assignment: CDR1 SGDLS and CDR2 YYNGEE. V dropped 4 bases and J dropped 4; count of bases not matched to a gene: 8. The DNA of the CDR3 is TGTGCCAGCAGCACCCCTAGCGGGGGGGCCGGAGAGACCCAGTACTTC. Amino acids: CASSTPSGGAGETQYF.

The J gene is TRBJ2-7, the V gene TRBV11-2; 11 nucleotides agree with TRBD1. The J call may be faulty, since TRBJ2-4 better matches the DNA end. Per the germline V gene, CDR1 is SGHAT and CDR2 is FQNNGV. This CDR3 is 16 amino acids long. The CDR3 DNA reads as TGTGCCAGCAGCTTAGTATCAGGACAGGGGGCAGTCATTCAGTACTTC. Translated: CASSLVSGQGAVIQYF.

This sequence joins TRBV30 and TRBJ1-6; D may be TRBD1 (6 bases). Germline-derived CDR1 and CDR2 are GTSNPN and SVGIG (reference sequence). The CDR3 has 14 amino acids. V lost 0 bases and J lost 8, with 11 bases in between. The CDR3 nucleotides read TGTGCCTGGAGTGTCTACAGGGTAGATTCACCCCTCCACTTT. It translates to CAWSVYRVDSPLHF.

The DNA for the CDR3 is TGTGCCAGCAGCCTGACAGACCAAGAGACCCAGTACTTC. Protein sequence: CASSLTDQETQYF. V and J are TRBV12-3 or TRBV12-4 and TRBJ2-5; weak D call: TRBD1 (5 bases). Between the trimmed V and J ends, which lost 6 bases and 0 bases, there was a span of 8 bases. The CDR3 totals 13 residues.

V and J are TRBV28 and TRBJ1-4; D is unresolved. The CDR3 sequence is 14 residues long. Trimming pared 4 bases from V and 0 bases from J, leaving 6 bases between. CDR1 is MDHEN and CDR2 is SYDVKM in the germline V gene. CDR3 protein: CASSSSATNEKLFF. The CDR3 DNA is TGTGCCAGCAGTTCGAGTGCAACTAATGAAAAACTGTTTTTT.

This rearrangement joins TRBV5-1 to TRBJ2-7; weak D call: TRBD1 (6 bases). Looked up from germline, CDR1 is SGHRS and CDR2 is YFSETQ. Between the trimmed V and J ends, which lost 0 bases and 3 bases, there was a span of 10 bases. The CDR3 consists of 14 residues. This chain's CDR3 is CASSLGQVHYEQYF. For the CDR3, the DNA is TGCGCCAGCAGCTTGGGACAGGTACACTACGAGCAGTACTTC.

This clone was recorded a few times. This sequence joins TRBV27 and TRBJ1-1; no clear D gene. Germline CDR1 and CDR2: MNHEY and SMNVEV (reference sequence). The CDR3 runs to 13 residues. The V gene lost 2 bases and the J gene lost 7 bases, with 11 bases spanning the gap. The CDR3 protein is CASSLRSHHEAFF. The CDR3 nucleotides read TGTGCCAGCAGTTTACGGTCCCATCATGAAGCTTTCTTT.

The gene calls are TRBV9 and TRBJ2-4; D gene unclear. This CDR3 is built from 13 residues. CDR1 is SGDLS, CDR2 YYNGEE, per germline. V lost 0 bases and J lost 9, with 10 bases in between. The CDR3 is CASSVDSSSIQYF. CDR3 DNA: TGTGCCAGCAGCGTAGACAGCAGCAGCATTCAGTACTTC.

The rearrangement uses TRBV28 and TRBJ2-7; no reliable D call. The V end lost 5 bases, the J end lost 7 bases, and 15 bases lay between the germline ends. This CDR3 has 13 residues. The germline gives CDR1 MDHEN, CDR2 SYDVKM. As DNA, the CDR3 is TGTGCCAGCAGTCCCCCCCCGTCCGGGGAGCAGTACTTC. Translating it yields CASSPPPSGEQYF. The complete variable domain, with remaining parts taken from reference TRBV28 and TRBJ2-7, reads DVKVTQSSRYLVKRTGEKVFLECVQDMDHENMFWYRQDPGLGLRLIYFSYDVKMKEKGDIPEGYSVSREKKERFSLILESASTNQTSMYLCASSPPPSGEQYFGPGTRLTVT.

The V and J genes are TRBV28 and TRBJ2-7; D gene uncertain. Trimming removed 7 bases from V and 3 bases from J, with 10 bases in between. Germline V CDR1 and CDR2: MDHEN, SYDVKM. The CDR3 has 12 amino acids. The CDR3 region is CASTVGDYEQYF. CDR3 bases: TGTGCCAGCACTGTAGGAGACTACGAGCAGTACTTC.

Here the CDR3 reads CASISDRDNQPQHF. The CDR3 nucleotides are TGTGCCAGCATCTCCGACAGAGATAATCAGCCCCAGCATTTT. This rearrangement joins TRBV6-5 to TRBJ1-5, with D possibly being TRBD1 (5 bases). Trimming shortened V by 7 bases and J by 4 bases, and 14 bases separated the two germline ends. CDR3 size: 14 residues. Germline V CDR1 and CDR2: MNHEY, SVGAGI.

The chain combines TRBV7-7 with TRBJ2-1, with D perhaps TRBD1 (5 bases). V was cut by 3 bases and J by 9 bases, with 12 bases left in between. The CDR3 is made up of 13 amino acids. From germline, CDR1 is SSHAT and CDR2 FNYEAQ (reference sequence). Here the CDR3 DNA reads TGTGCCAGCAGCTTTTCAGGGAATAGTGAGCAGTTCTTC. This sequence encodes CASSFSGNSEQFF.